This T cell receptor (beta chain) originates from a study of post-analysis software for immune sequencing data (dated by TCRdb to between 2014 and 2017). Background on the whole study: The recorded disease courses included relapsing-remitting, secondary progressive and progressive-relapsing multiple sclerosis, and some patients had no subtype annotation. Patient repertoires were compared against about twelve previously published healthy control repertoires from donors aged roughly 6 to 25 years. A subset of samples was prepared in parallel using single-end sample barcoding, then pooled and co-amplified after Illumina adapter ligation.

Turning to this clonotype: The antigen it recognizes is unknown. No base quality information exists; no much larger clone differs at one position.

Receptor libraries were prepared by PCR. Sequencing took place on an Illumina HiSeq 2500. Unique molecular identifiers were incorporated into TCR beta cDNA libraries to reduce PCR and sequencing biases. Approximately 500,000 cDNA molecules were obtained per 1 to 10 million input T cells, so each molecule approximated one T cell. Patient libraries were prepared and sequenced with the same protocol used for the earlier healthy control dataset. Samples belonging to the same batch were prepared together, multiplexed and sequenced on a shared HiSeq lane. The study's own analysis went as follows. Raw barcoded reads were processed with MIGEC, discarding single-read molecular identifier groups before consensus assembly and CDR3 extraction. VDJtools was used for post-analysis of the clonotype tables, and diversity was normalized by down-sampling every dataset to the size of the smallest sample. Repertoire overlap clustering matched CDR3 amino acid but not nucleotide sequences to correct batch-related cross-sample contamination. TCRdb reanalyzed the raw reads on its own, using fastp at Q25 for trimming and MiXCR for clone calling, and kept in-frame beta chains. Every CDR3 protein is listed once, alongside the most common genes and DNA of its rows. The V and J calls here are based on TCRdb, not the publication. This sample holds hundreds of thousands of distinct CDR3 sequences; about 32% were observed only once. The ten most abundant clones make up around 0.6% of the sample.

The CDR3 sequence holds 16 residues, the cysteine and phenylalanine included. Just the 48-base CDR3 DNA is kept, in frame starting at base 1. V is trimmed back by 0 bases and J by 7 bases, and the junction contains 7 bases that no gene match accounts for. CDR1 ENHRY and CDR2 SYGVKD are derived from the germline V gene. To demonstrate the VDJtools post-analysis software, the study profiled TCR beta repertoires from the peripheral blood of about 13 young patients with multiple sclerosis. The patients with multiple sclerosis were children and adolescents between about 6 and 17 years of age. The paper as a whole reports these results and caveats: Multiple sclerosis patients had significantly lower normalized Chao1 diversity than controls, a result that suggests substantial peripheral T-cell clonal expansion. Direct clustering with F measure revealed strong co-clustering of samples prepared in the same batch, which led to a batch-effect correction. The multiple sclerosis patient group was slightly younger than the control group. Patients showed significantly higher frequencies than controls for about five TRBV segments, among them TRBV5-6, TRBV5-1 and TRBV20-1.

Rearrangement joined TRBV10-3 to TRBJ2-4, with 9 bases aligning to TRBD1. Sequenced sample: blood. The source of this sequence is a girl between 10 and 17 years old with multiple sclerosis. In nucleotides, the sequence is TGTGCCATCAGTGAGTCGAGGGACAGGGCAAGGAACATTCAGTACTTC. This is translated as CAISESRDRARNIQYF.